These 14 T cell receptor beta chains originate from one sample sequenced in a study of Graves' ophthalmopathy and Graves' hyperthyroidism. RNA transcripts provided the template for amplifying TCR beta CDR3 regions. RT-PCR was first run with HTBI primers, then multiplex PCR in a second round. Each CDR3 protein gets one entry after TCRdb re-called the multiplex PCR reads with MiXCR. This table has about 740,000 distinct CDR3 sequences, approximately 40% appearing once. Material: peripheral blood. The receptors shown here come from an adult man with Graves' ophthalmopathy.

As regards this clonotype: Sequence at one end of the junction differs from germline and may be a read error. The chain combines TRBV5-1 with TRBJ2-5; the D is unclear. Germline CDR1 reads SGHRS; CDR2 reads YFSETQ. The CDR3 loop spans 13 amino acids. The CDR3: CASSWTQGETQYF. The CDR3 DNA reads TGTGCCAGCAGCTGGACCCAAGGGGAGACCCAGTACTTC.

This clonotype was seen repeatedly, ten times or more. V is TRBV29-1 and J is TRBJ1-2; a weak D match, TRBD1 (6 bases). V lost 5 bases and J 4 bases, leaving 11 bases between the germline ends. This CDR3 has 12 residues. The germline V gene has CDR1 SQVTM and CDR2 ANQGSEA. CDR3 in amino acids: CSVWTASYGYTF. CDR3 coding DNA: TGCAGCGTTTGGACAGCAAGCTATGGCTACACCTTC.

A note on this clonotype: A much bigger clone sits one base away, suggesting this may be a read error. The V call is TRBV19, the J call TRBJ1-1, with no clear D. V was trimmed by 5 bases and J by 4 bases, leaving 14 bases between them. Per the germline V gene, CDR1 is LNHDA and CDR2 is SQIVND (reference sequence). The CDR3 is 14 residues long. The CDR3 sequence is CASSPRTSLTEAFF. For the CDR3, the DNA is TGTGCCAGTAGTCCAAGAACTAGTCTCACTGAAGCTTTCTTT. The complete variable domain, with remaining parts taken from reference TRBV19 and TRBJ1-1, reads DGGITQSPKYLFRKEGQNVTLSCEQNLNHDAMYWYRQDPGQGLRLIYYSQIVNDFQKGDIAEGYSVSREKKESFPLTVTSAQKNPTAFYLCASSPRTSLTEAFFGQGTRLTVV.

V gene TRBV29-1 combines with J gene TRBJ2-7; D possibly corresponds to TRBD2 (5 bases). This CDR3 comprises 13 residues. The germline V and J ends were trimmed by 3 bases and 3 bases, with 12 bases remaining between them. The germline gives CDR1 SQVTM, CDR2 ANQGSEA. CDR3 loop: CSVEEKTSYEQYF. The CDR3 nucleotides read TGCAGCGTTGAGGAAAAAACTAGCTACGAGCAGTACTTC.

The CDR3: CASSCGQGQYGYTF. The CDR3 DNA sequence: TGTGCCAGCAGTTGCGGACAGGGCCAGTATGGCTACACCTTC. The rearrangement joins TRBV6-1 to TRBJ1-2, with TRBD1 matching 8 bases. Trimming took 5 bases from V and 5 from J; bases not matched to a gene: 7. The CDR3 is 14 amino acids. Per germline, CDR1 MNHNS and CDR2 SASEGT.

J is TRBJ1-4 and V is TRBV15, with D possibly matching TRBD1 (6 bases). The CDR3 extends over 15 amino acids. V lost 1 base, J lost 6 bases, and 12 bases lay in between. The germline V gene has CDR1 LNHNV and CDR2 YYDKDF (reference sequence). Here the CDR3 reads CATSRGTAYDEKLFF. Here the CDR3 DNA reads TGTGCCACCAGCAGAGGGACAGCCTATGATGAAAAACTGTTTTTT.

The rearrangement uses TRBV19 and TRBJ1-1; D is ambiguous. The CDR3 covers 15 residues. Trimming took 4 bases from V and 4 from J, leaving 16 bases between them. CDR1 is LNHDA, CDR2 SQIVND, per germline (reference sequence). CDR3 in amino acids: CASSTLRPEGTEAFF. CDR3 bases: TGTGCCAGTAGTACCCTCCGACCAGAGGGCACTGAAGCTTTCTTT.

This CDR3 reads CASSLHSGITDTQYF. The DNA for the CDR3 is TGTGCCAGCAGCTTGCATAGCGGAATCACAGATACGCAGTATTTT. The V gene is TRBV5-4, the J gene TRBJ2-3, with D possibly matching TRBD2 (6 bases). The CDR3 has 15 residues. CDR1 is SGHNT and CDR2 is YYREEE in the germline V gene (reference sequence). Deletions cut 1 base from V and 2 bases from J, with 11 bases between. Based on the CDR3 plus reference TRBV5-4 and TRBJ2-3, the full variable domain is ETGVTQSPTHLIKTRGQQVTLRCSSQSGHNTVSWYQQALGQGPQFIFQYYREEENGRGNFPPRFSGLQFPNYSSELNVNALELDDSALYLCASSLHSGITDTQYFGPGTRLTVL.

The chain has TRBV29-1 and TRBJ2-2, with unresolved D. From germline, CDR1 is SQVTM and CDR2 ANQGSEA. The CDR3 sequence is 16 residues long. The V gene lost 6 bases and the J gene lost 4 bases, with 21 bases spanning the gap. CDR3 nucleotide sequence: TGCAGCGTCATTGTAAACCCTTCTACGACCACCGGGGAGCTGTTTTTT. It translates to CSVIVNPSTTTGELFF.

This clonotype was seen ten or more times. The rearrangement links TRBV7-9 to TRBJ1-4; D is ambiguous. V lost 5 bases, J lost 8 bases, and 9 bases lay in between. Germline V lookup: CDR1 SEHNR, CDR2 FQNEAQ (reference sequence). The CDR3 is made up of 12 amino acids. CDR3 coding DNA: TGTGCCAGCAGCCCGCCGGGGGAAAAACTGTTTTTT. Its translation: CASSPPGEKLFF. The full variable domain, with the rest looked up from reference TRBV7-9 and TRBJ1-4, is DTGVSQNPRHKITKRGQNVTFRCDPISEHNRLYWYRQTLGQGPEFLTYFQNEAQLEKSRLLSDRFSAERPKGSFSTLEIQRTEQGDSAMYLCASSPPGEKLFFGSGTQLSVL.

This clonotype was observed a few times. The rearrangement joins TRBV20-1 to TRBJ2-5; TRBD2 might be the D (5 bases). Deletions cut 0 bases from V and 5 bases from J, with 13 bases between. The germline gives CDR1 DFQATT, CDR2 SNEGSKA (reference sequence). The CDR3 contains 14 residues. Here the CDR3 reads CSARDPLTGETQYF. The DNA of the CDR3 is TGCAGTGCTAGAGATCCCCTAACGGGGGAGACCCAGTACTTC.

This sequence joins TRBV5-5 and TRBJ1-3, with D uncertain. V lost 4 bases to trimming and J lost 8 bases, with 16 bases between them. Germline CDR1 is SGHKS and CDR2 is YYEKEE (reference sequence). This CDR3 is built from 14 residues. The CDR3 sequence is CASSTGSGYHTIYF. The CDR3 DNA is TGTGCCAGCAGCACCGGGAGTGGGTATCACACCATATATTTT.

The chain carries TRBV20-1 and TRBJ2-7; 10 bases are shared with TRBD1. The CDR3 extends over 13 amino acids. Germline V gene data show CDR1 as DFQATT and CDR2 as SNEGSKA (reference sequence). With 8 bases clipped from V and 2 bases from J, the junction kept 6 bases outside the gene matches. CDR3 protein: CSTPGQGTYEQYF. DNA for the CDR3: TGCAGTACCCCGGGACAGGGGACCTACGAGCAGTACTTC.

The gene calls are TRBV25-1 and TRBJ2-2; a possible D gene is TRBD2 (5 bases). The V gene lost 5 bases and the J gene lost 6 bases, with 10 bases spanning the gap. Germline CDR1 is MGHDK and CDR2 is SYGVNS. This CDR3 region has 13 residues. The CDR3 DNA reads TGTGCCAGCAGTTACGGCGGGCCCGGGGAGCTGTTTTTT. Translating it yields CASSYGGPGELFF. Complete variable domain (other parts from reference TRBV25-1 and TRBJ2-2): EADIYQTPRYLVIGTGKKITLECSQTMGHDKMYWYQQDPGMELHLIHYSYGVNSTEKGDLSSESTVSRIRTEHFPLTLESARPSHTSQYLCASSYGGPGELFFGEGSRLTVL.